This T cell receptor (beta chain) comes out of a study of blood T cell repertoires in COVID-19. The protocol was immunoSEQ multiplex PCR, while the TCRdb copy is restricted to in-frame clones and leaves out a portion. This sample yields tens of thousands of clones, of which around four fifths are seen a single time; 25% to 40% belongs to the top ten. This clone occurred once. The sample taken for sequencing was peripheral blood. This TCR came from a human donor in a cohort sampled during active COVID-19.

Here the CDR3 DNA reads TGTGCCAGCAGCCCGACCGGGACAGGGCTGGGCTACACCTTC. Its translation: CASSPTGTGLGYTF. The chain is built from TRBV5-4 and TRBJ1-2, with 9 bases aligning to TRBD1. J was trimmed by 8 bases and V by 4 bases; bases with no gene match: 9. This CDR3 comprises 14 residues. Germline V CDR1 and CDR2: SGHNT, YYREEE (reference sequence). Complete variable domain (other parts from reference TRBV5-4 and TRBJ1-2): ETGVTQSPTHLIKTRGQQVTLRCSSQSGHNTVSWYQQALGQGPQFIFQYYREEENGRGNFPPRFSGLQFPNYSSELNVNALELDDSALYLCASSPTGTGLGYTFGSGTRLTVV.